This record concerns one T cell receptor (beta chain) sequence. The data originate from a study of T cell changes during pregnancy in multiple sclerosis. The CDR3 has 16 amino acids. The V gene's germline CDR1 is SGHTA and CDR2 FQGNSA. Trimming cost V 3 bases and J 0 bases; bases outside gene matches: 7. The repertoire was sequenced with immunoSEQ multiplex PCR; TCRdb's copy has only in-frame clones and lacks some. The data contain roughly 38,000 clones, more than 85% of them singletons. The origin of this receptor is a female donor in good health, enrolled as a control in a pregnancy study. The chain employs TRBV7-2 and TRBJ2-7, with 8 bases that match TRBD2. The sample in question was CD4+ T cells from peripheral blood mononuclear cells, obtained after pregnancy. Here the CDR3 reads CASSFGRGAPSYEQYF. The DNA for the CDR3 is TGTGCCAGCAGCTTCGGGCGGGGGGCGCCCTCCTACGAGCAGTACTTC.